These 21 T cell receptor beta chains share one sample of origin, sequenced in a study of immune heterogeneity within non-small cell lung tumors. Each sample used approximately 590 ng of genomic DNA from bulk tumor tissue. Taken during surgery, several biopsies per primary tumor were spaced as far apart as possible within the tumor mass. Curative surgical treatment was performed in patients who had newly diagnosed, untreated non-small cell lung cancer. It was a multiplex PCR that amplified TCR beta CDR3, with 32 V and 13 J primers. TCRdb reprocessed the multiplex PCR reads via MiXCR and lists one record per CDR3 protein. The sample shows about 2,000 distinct CDR3 sequences, 25% to 30% of them seen only once. Sample: lung tumor tissue. The origin of the receptors is a woman aged 45 to 65 with non-small cell lung cancer.

As concerns this clonotype: This could be a read error, since a much larger clone is one nucleotide away. The chain uses TRBV20-1 and TRBJ2-7, with TRBD2 matching 8 bases. Germline-derived CDR1 and CDR2 are DFQATT and SNEGSKA (reference sequence). The CDR3 sequence is 13 residues long. CDR3 nucleotides: TGCATTGCTCGGACTAGCTCTCTCTACGAGCAGTACTTC. It specifies CIARTSSLYEQYF.

This clonotype is labeled medium-sized. The V gene is TRBV2, the J gene TRBJ2-3; a possible D gene is TRBD1 (6 bases). Germline lookup yields CDR1 SNHLY and CDR2 FYNNEI. This CDR3 has 15 amino acids. V was cut by 2 bases and J by 2 bases, with 11 bases left in between. CDR3 amino acids: CASSETGSSTDTQYF. The CDR3 nucleotides read TGTGCCAGCAGTGAAACAGGGTCGTCCACAGATACGCAGTATTTT.

Judged by abundance, this clonotype is large. This chain joins TRBV27 and TRBJ1-5; no clear D. V was cut by 10 bases and J by 0 bases, with 10 bases left in between. Germline V gives CDR1 MNHEY, CDR2 SMNVEV (reference sequence). This CDR3 comprises 13 residues. The CDR3 DNA follows: TGTGCCACCCAGGTGGGTAGCAATCAGCCCCAGCATTTT. Its translation is CATQVGSNQPQHF.

By sample fraction, this clonotype is medium-sized. The chain is built from TRBV4-2 and TRBJ1-1; D is unresolved. Trimming cost V 1 base and J 0 bases, with 6 bases left between them. This CDR3 contains 14 residues. Germline CDR1 is LGHNA and CDR2 is YNFKEQ. The CDR3 is CASSQGLMNTEAFF. In DNA, the CDR3 is TGTGCCAGCAGCCAAGGGCTGATGAACACTGAAGCTTTCTTT.

Notes on this clonotype: Being one base from a much bigger clone, this may be a read error. This chain links TRBV7-2 with TRBJ2-1, with D possibly TRBD2 on 6 matching bases. The germline V gene encodes CDR1 SGHTA and CDR2 FQGNSA. V lost 3 bases, J lost 0 bases, and 9 bases lay in between. CDR3 length: 15 amino acids. Here the CDR3 reads CTSSFDGGSYNEQFF. The DNA of the CDR3 is TGTACCAGCAGCTTCGACGGGGGCTCCTACAATGAGCAGTTCTTC.

This clonotype was seen once. The genes are TRBV10-3 and TRBJ1-2; 8 bases agree with TRBD1. In germline, CDR1 is ENHRY, CDR2 SYGVKD. This CDR3 spans 15 amino acids. Losses at the gene ends were 0 bases for V and 4 bases for J; bases not matched to a gene: 4. CDR3 sequence: CAISESTGERYGYTF. The CDR3 nucleotides are TGTGCCATCAGTGAGTCGACAGGGGAACGCTATGGCTACACCTTC.

V gene TRBV2 combines with J gene TRBJ1-1; D possibly corresponds to TRBD1 (5 bases). CDR1 and CDR2 from the germline V gene are SNHLY and FYNNEI. CDR3 length: 13 residues. Trimming took 0 bases from V and 9 from J, leaving 11 bases between them. The CDR3 region is CASSEALRDQAFF. The CDR3 DNA follows: TGTGCCAGCAGTGAAGCGCTTCGGGACCAAGCTTTCTTT.

This clonotype was found a few times. The chain has TRBV18 and TRBJ1-5, with D hard to call. Between the trimmed V and J ends, which lost 3 bases and 4 bases, there was a span of 10 bases. In germline, CDR1 is KGHSH, CDR2 LQKENI. The CDR3 totals 14 residues. As DNA, the CDR3 is TGTGCCAGCTCACCGGCCCTCTGGAATCAGCCCCAGCATTTT. This sequence encodes CASSPALWNQPQHF.

By frequency in the sample, this clonotype is medium-sized (0.01 to 0.1%). The rearrangement links TRBV27 to TRBJ1-5; D possibly corresponds to TRBD1 (6 bases). CDR1 is MNHEY, CDR2 SMNVEV, per germline (reference sequence). CDR3 length: 15 amino acids. V lost 5 bases and J lost 7, with 18 bases in between. The CDR3 coding sequence is TGTGCCAGCAGTCCCTCCGACAGGTATGGGCAGCCCCAGCATTTT. Translation gives CASSPSDRYGQPQHF.

The chain links TRBV7-2 to TRBJ1-3, with D possibly matching TRBD1 (5 bases). Deletions cut 5 bases from V and 2 bases from J, with 16 bases between. The CDR3 runs 16 residues. CDR1 is SGHTA, CDR2 FQGNSA, per germline. CDR3 region: CASSRNPGPAGNTIYF. CDR3 nucleotides: TGTGCCAGCAGCCGGAACCCGGGACCTGCTGGAAACACCATATATTTT.

In its sample, this clonotype was seen a few times. The chain employs TRBV5-5 and TRBJ1-5, with D unclear. In germline, CDR1 is SGHKS, CDR2 YYEKEE (reference sequence). The ends were cut back, 0 bases at V and 5 bases at J, with 9 bases in the middle. The CDR3 has 14 residues. CDR3 amino acids: CASSLEVSDQPQHF. CDR3 nucleotides: TGTGCCAGCAGCTTGGAGGTCTCTGATCAGCCCCAGCATTTT. Looking up the rest from reference TRBV5-5 and TRBJ1-5 gives the full variable domain: DAGVTQSPTHLIKTRGQQVTLRCSPISGHKSVSWYQQVLGQGPQFIFQYYEKEERGRGNFPDRFSARQFPNYSSELNVNALLLGDSALYLCASSLEVSDQPQHFGDGTRLSIL.

The rearrangement links TRBV16 to TRBJ1-1; TRBD1 matches at 11 bases. The length of the CDR3 is 14 residues. Germline V gives CDR1 KGHSY, CDR2 FQNENV. Trimming cost V 4 bases and J 4 bases; bases outside gene matches: 2. The CDR3 sequence is CASSLGTGGTEAFF. CDR3 in DNA: TGTGCCAGCAGCCTCGGGACAGGGGGCACTGAAGCTTTCTTT.

This rearrangement joins TRBV7-9 to TRBJ2-1; D possibly corresponds to TRBD2 (5 bases). The J call may be mistaken, given a closer DNA end match to TRBJ2-5. CDR3 size: 12 residues. Germline-derived CDR1 and CDR2 are SEHNR and FQNEAQ (reference sequence). CDR3 nucleotides: TGTGCCAGCAGTCGGGGTCAAGAGACCCAGTACTTC. It yields the protein CASSRGQETQYF.

V is TRBV7-9 and J is TRBJ2-7; a weak D match, TRBD1 (5 bases). Trimming took 3 bases from V and 3 from J, leaving 6 bases between them. The CDR3 contains 12 residues. In germline, CDR1 is SEHNR, CDR2 FQNEAQ (reference sequence). CDR3 nucleotide sequence: TGTGCCAGCAGCTTCCAGGGCTACGAGCAGTACTTC. Residues: CASSFQGYEQYF.

This clonotype was seen a handful of times. The chain combines TRBV6-1 with TRBJ1-2; D is ambiguous. The CDR3 spans 10 residues. Germline CDR1 MNHNS, CDR2 SASEGT. Trimming stripped 5 bases from V and 4 bases from J, with 2 bases between. This CDR3 reads CASSFYGYTF. Here the CDR3 DNA reads TGTGCCAGCAGTTTCTATGGCTACACCTTC.

This clonotype was seen only a few times. The V gene is TRBV4-3, the J gene TRBJ1-3; D gene ambiguous. Germline loops: CDR1 LGHNA, CDR2 YSLEER. V was clipped by 1 base and J by 0 bases, with 7 bases between them. The CDR3 spans 15 residues. In DNA, the CDR3 is TGCGCCAGCAGCCAAGGGGCTCACTCTGGAAACACCATATATTTT. It encodes CASSQGAHSGNTIYF.

The chain couples TRBV19 to TRBJ2-2; tentatively, D is TRBD1 or TRBD2 (6 bases each). CDR3 length: 16 residues. Trimming pared 6 bases from V and 0 bases from J, leaving 14 bases between. Germline CDR1 and CDR2: LNHDA and SQIVND (reference sequence). This chain's CDR3 is CASRRSRGANTGELFF. In DNA form, the CDR3 reads TGTGCCAGTAGGCGGTCAAGGGGGGCGAACACCGGGGAGCTGTTTTTT.

On this clonotype: Being one base from a much bigger clone, this may be a read error. The V and J genes are TRBV5-6 and TRBJ2-3, with D perhaps matching TRBD2 (6 bases). This CDR3 contains 14 residues. The V gene's germline CDR1 is SGHDT and CDR2 YYEEEE. CDR3 amino acids: CASSLANWGDTEYF. In nucleotides, the CDR3 is TGTGCCAGCAGCTTGGCCAACTGGGGGGATACGGAGTATTTT.

Note on this clonotype: A much larger clone is a single base away; this may be a read error. V is TRBV6-2 or TRBV6-3 and J is TRBJ2-7; D is unresolved. The germline CDR1 and CDR2 sequences are MNHEY and SVGEGT. The CDR3 has 15 amino acids. V was shortened by 8 bases and J by 2 bases, with 19 bases between the two germline ends. The CDR3 nucleotides are TGTGCCAGCCCCTATGGCACGCATGGTCCCTACGAGCAGTACTTC. This translates into CASPYGTHGPYEQYF.

Within the sample, this clonotype is large (0.1 to 1%). This chain links TRBV4-1 with TRBJ1-1; D gene unclear. The CDR3 loop spans 15 amino acids. V was cut by 4 bases and J by 1 base, with 13 bases left in between. CDR1 and CDR2 (germline): MGHRA, YSYEKL. This CDR3 reads CASSRGRERNTEAFF. The CDR3 DNA reads as TGCGCCAGCAGCCGAGGAAGGGAACGGAACACTGAAGCTTTCTTT.

This clonotype is medium-sized (0.01 to 0.1%) within its sample. V gene TRBV7-9 combines with J gene TRBJ2-7, with no clear D. The CDR3 sequence is 11 residues long. Germline V gene sequence: CDR1 SEHNR, CDR2 FQNEAQ (reference sequence). V was shortened by 5 bases and J by 6 bases, with 8 bases between the two germline ends. CDR3: CASSTLVEQYF. For the CDR3, the DNA is TGTGCCAGCAGCACCTTGGTCGAGCAGTACTTC. Variable domain in full (rest from reference TRBV7-9 and TRBJ2-7): DTGVSQNPRHKITKRGQNVTFRCDPISEHNRLYWYRQTLGQGPEFLTYFQNEAQLEKSRLLSDRFSAERPKGSFSTLEIQRTEQGDSAMYLCASSTLVEQYFGPGTRLTVT.